This passage covers 8 T cell receptor beta chains from one sample sequenced in a study of OX40 agonist ivuxolimab in advanced cancers. Receptor amplification or capture employed the immunoSEQ multiplex PCR assay. The table comes from immuneACCESS by way of TCRdb, which keeps in-frame sequences with V and J called. Part of the clones is missing from these tables; in studies checked, under half for an unresolved V gene and the rest for unknown reasons. Across this sample there are 60,000 to 85,000 clones, with 80% to 90% seen only once. The ten largest clones represent approximately 4% of the sample. Source: CD4+ or CD8+ T cells sorted from blood, taken in a trial of the OX40 agonist ivuxolimab. All receptors derive from an adult with an advanced solid tumor such as melanoma, head and neck, liver or kidney cancer.

The V call is TRBV7-3, the J call TRBJ2-1, with D perhaps given as TRBD1 or TRBD2 (5 bases each). The length of the CDR3 is 16 residues. Germline assignment: CDR1 SGHTA and CDR2 FQGTGA. V shed 5 bases and J shed 3 bases, with 17 bases lying between them. The DNA for the CDR3 is TGTGCCAGCAGCGTCCATACCGGGACCGACTACAATGAGCAGTTCTTC. It encodes CASSVHTGTDYNEQFF. Full variable domain (rest looked up from reference TRBV7-3 and TRBJ2-1): GAGVSQTPSNKVTEKGKYVELRCDPISGHTALYWYRQSLGQGPEFLIYFQGTGAADDSGLPNDRFFAVRPEGSVSTLKIQRTERGDSAVYLCASSVHTGTDYNEQFFGPGTRLTVL.

The chain employs TRBV6-5 and TRBJ2-5; the D gene could be TRBD1 or TRBD2 (5 bases each). V lost 2 bases, J lost 1 base, and 11 bases lay in between. Germline V gene sequence: CDR1 MNHEY, CDR2 SVGAGI. The CDR3 has 15 residues. The CDR3 reads CASSYPERGQETQYF. CDR3 in DNA: TGTGCCAGCAGTTACCCCGAGAGGGGCCAAGAGACCCAGTACTTC.

The V call is TRBV6-4, the J call TRBJ1-2, with D maybe TRBD1 (5 bases). Germline-derived CDR1 and CDR2 are MRHNA and SNTAGT. CDR3 length equals 13 residues. The V and J ends lost 2 bases and 8 bases respectively, with 12 bases between them. CDR3 sequence reads: CASSDLSGRGYTF. DNA for the CDR3: TGTGCCAGCAGTGACCTTTCAGGGCGCGGCTACACCTTC.

This rearrangement joins TRBV27 to TRBJ2-7; 11 nucleotides align to TRBD2. Losses at the gene ends were 1 base for V and 5 bases for J; bases not matched to a gene: 4. The CDR3 spans 15 residues. Germline V lookup: CDR1 MNHEY, CDR2 SMNVEV (reference sequence). The CDR3 nucleotides read TGTGCCAGCAGTTTATTTAGCGGGAGGGACAACGAGCAGTACTTC. Translation: CASSLFSGRDNEQYF.

This chain links TRBV28 with TRBJ2-6; 7 bases line up with TRBD1. CDR1 MDHEN and CDR2 SYDVKM come from the germline V gene. The CDR3 runs to 17 residues. The V and J ends lost 3 bases and 2 bases, in that order; junction bases with no gene match: 7. CDR3 nucleotides: TGTGCCAGCAGTTTGGTGGGACAGATAACTGGGGCCAACGTCCTGACTTTC. It translates to CASSLVGQITGANVLTF. Drawing the rest from reference TRBV28 and TRBJ2-6, the complete variable domain is DVKVTQSSRYLVKRTGEKVFLECVQDMDHENMFWYRQDPGLGLRLIYFSYDVKMKEKGDIPEGYSVSREKKERFSLILESASTNQTSMYLCASSLVGQITGANVLTFGAGSRLTVL.

The J gene is TRBJ1-2, the V gene TRBV6-1; D gene ambiguous. The CDR3 runs 13 residues. Trimming stripped 6 bases from V and 3 bases from J, with 11 bases between. From germline, CDR1 is MNHNS and CDR2 SASEGT. The CDR3 region is CASSPSLDYGYTF. The CDR3 DNA reads as TGTGCCAGCAGCCCCAGTTTGGACTATGGCTACACCTTC.

The chain couples TRBV7-9 to TRBJ1-1; D gene ambiguous. V was shortened by 6 bases and J by 5 bases, with 16 bases between the two germline ends. There are 14 residues in the CDR3. Looked up from germline, CDR1 is SEHNR and CDR2 is FQNEAQ (reference sequence). This CDR3 reads CASRHVRVGTEAFF. The CDR3 coding sequence is TGTGCCAGCAGGCACGTTCGGGTGGGAACTGAAGCTTTCTTT.

The chain couples TRBV18 to TRBJ2-7; the D gene could be TRBD1 or TRBD2 (5 bases each). CDR3 length: 15 amino acids. The germline V gene has CDR1 KGHSH and CDR2 LQKENI. Trimming pared 0 bases from V and 3 bases from J, leaving 12 bases between. The CDR3: CASSPPGPGNYEQYF. Written as DNA, the CDR3 is TGTGCCAGCTCACCACCGGGACCGGGAAACTACGAGCAGTACTTC.